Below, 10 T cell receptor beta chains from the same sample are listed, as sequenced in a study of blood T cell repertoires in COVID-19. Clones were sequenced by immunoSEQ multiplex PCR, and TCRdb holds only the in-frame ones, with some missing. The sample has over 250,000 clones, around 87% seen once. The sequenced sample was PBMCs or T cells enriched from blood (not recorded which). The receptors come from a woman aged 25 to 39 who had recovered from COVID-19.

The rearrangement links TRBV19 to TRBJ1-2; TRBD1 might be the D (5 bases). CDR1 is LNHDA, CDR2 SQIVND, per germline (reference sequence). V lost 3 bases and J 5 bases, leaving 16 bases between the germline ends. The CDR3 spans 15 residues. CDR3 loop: CASSITGPGGYGYTF. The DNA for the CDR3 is TGTGCCAGTAGTATTACAGGACCGGGGGGGTATGGCTACACCTTC.

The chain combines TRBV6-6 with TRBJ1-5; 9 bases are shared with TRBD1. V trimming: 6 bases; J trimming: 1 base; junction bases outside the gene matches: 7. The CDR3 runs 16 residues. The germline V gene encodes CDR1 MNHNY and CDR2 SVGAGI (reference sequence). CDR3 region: CASRQRTGASNQPQHF. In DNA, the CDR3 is TGTGCCAGCAGACAGAGGACAGGGGCCAGCAATCAGCCCCAGCATTTT.

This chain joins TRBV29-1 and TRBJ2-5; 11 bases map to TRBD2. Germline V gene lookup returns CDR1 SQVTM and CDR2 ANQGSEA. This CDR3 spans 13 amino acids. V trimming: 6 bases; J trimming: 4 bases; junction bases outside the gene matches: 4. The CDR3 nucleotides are TGCAGCGTGGAAACTAGCGGGAGAGAGACCCAGTACTTC. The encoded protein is CSVETSGRETQYF.

CDR3 coding DNA: TGTGCCAGCAGCCCCTCCCTATCGGAGCCCCAGCATTTT. It translates to CASSPSLSEPQHF. The chain has TRBV6-6 and TRBJ1-5; D is unresolved. Germline lookup yields CDR1 MNHNY and CDR2 SVGAGI (reference sequence). Trimming left V 6 bases short and J 8 bases short, with 14 bases between. The CDR3 spans 13 residues.

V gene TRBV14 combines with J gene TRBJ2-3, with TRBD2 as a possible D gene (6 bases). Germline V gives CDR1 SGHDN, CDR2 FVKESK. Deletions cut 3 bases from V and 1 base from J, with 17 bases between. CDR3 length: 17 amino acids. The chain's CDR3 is CASSQGGASVGTDTQYF. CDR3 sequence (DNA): TGTGCCAGCAGCCAGGGTGGAGCTAGCGTGGGCACAGATACGCAGTATTTT.

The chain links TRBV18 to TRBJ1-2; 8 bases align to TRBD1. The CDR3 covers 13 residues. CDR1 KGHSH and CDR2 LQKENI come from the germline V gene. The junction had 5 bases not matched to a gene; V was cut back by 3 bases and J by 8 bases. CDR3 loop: CASSPRGQSGYTF. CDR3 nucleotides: TGTGCCAGCTCACCCAGGGGGCAATCGGGCTACACCTTC.

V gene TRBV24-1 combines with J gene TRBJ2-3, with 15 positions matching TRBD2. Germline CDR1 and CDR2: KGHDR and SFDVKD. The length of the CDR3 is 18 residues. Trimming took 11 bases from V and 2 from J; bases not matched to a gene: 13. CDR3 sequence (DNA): TGTGCCATCCACTGGACTAGCGGGGGGGTCGTGCTCACAGATACGCAGTATTTT. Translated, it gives CAIHWTSGGVVLTDTQYF.

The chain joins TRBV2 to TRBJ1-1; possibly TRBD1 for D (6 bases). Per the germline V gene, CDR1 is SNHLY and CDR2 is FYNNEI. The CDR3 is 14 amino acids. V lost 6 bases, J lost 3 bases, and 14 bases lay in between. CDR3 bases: TGTGCCAGCAGCGGCGAAGGGGGTTACACTGAAGCTTTCTTT. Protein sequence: CASSGEGGYTEAFF.

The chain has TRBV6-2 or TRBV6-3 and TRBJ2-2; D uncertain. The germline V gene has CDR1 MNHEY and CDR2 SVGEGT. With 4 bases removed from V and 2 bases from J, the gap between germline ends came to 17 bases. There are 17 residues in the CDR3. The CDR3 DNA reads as TGTGCCAGCAGTTCCTATTCATGGCGGCTTAACACCGGGGAGCTGTTTTTT. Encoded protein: CASSSYSWRLNTGELFF.

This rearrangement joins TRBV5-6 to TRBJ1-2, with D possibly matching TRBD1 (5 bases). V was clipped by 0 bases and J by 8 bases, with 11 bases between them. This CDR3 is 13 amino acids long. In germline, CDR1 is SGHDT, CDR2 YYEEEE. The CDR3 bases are TGTGCCAGCAGCTTGGAACAGGCAGGGGGCTACACCTTC. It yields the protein CASSLEQAGGYTF. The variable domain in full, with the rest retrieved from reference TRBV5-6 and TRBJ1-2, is DAGVTQSPTHLIKTRGQQVTLRCSPKSGHDTVSWYQQALGQGPQFIFQYYEEEERQRGNFPDRFSGHQFPNYSSELNVNALLLGDSALYLCASSLEQAGGYTFGSGTRLTVV.